The clone carrying this T cell receptor (beta chain) was detected only a few times. TCRdb keeps only in-frame clones here, not all; method: immunoSEQ multiplex PCR. Here the sample spans over 250,000 clones, roughly 86% being singletons. V trimming: 5 bases; J trimming: 4 bases; junction bases outside the gene matches: 5. Germline values: CDR1 LNHDA, CDR2 SQIVND (reference sequence). The CDR3 loop spans 15 amino acids. This entry is derived from a study of blood T cell repertoires in COVID-19. Turning to the study itself: PBMCs, B-cell-depleted T cells, or T cells provided the cDNA or gDNA that made up the material.

The clonotype comes from a man between 35 and 55 years old who had recovered from COVID-19. The chain is built from TRBV19 and TRBJ2-3, with 11 bases fitting TRBD1. Sequenced sample: peripheral blood. The CDR3 DNA reads TGTGCCAGTAGTTTTGGACAGGGGGCAGCAGATACGCAGTATTTT. Its protein product is CASSFGQGAADTQYF.